The 10 T cell receptor beta chains reported below all come from one sample, sequenced in a study of prognosis after radiotherapy for stage I lung cancer. Genomic DNA was subjected to two-round multiplex PCR for amplification of TCR beta CDR3. First-round PCR, the initial amplification, used primers specific to each TRBV and TRBJ gene. From the multiplex PCR reads, TCRdb called clonotypes with MiXCR, one entry per CDR3 protein. The table includes around 56,000 distinct CDR3 sequences, around a quarter detected once. Sample: PBMCs, taken before or after stereotactic body radiation therapy (not recorded which). The receptors were gathered from a donor aged 50 or older with non-small cell lung cancer.

Details on this clonotype: A much bigger clone sits one base away, suggesting this may be a read error. The V call is TRBV29-1, the J call TRBJ2-5; perhaps TRBD1 as D (6 bases). This CDR3 contains 13 residues. In germline, CDR1 is SQVTM, CDR2 ANQGSEA. CDR3 DNA: TGCAGAGTTGAAAGAAGCAGGGGCGAGACCCAGTACTTC. Protein: CRVERSRGETQYF.

This clonotype was recorded at least ten times. V usage is TRBV20-1 and J usage is TRBJ2-5; D not certain. CDR3 length: 15 residues. The V end was cut by 6 bases, the J end by 0 bases, with 17 bases between. Germline assignment: CDR1 DFQATT and CDR2 SNEGSKA (reference sequence). This CDR3 reads CSAVSATVYQETQYF. The CDR3 DNA sequence: TGCAGTGCCGTTTCTGCGACTGTTTACCAAGAGACCCAGTACTTC.

This clonotype was observed once. The rearrangement uses TRBV27 and TRBJ1-2, with a tentative D call TRBD1 (5 bases). The CDR3 is made up of 18 amino acids. Between the trimmed V and J ends, which lost 6 bases and 1 base, there was a span of 24 bases. The germline V gene encodes CDR1 MNHEY and CDR2 SMNVEV (reference sequence). CDR3 bases: TGTGCCAGCAGCATGTCCGGGACCCGATACATGAATAACTATGGCTACACCTTC. Its protein is CASSMSGTRYMNNYGYTF.

This clonotype showed up just once. A far larger clone is just one base off, so this is likely a read error. The rearrangement uses TRBV7-9 and TRBJ2-7; D remains ambiguous. Looked up from germline, CDR1 is SEHNR and CDR2 is FQNEAQ (reference sequence). CDR3 length: 13 amino acids. CDR3 DNA: TGTGACAGCAGTTCCCCCCGCTCCTACGAGCAGTACTTC. The encoded protein is CDSSSPRSYEQYF.

This clonotype was counted at least ten times. This sequence joins TRBV7-9 and TRBJ2-3, with TRBD2 matching over 9 bases. CDR3 length equals 14 residues. Per germline, CDR1 SEHNR and CDR2 FQNEAQ (reference sequence). Losses at the gene ends were 4 bases for V and 1 base for J; bases not matched to a gene: 0. The CDR3 DNA is TGTGCCAGCAGCTCTAGCGGGGGCACAGATACGCAGTATTTT. Its translation is CASSSSGGTDTQYF.

Concerning this clonotype itself: A much larger clone lies a single base off, so this may be a read error. V usage is TRBV25-1 and J usage is TRBJ2-3; D gene ambiguous. The V gene lost 7 bases and the J gene lost 3 bases, with 11 bases spanning the gap. The CDR3 contains 13 residues. The germline V gene has CDR1 MGHDK and CDR2 SYGVNS. CDR3 DNA: TGTGCCAGCATAGGGTGCGGTACAGATACGCAGTATTTT. Translation gives CASIGCGTDTQYF. Full variable domain (rest looked up from reference TRBV25-1 and TRBJ2-3): EADIYQTPRYLVIGTGKKITLECSQTMGHDKMYWYQQDPGMELHLIHYSYGVNSTEKGDLSSESTVSRIRTEHFPLTLESARPSHTSQYLCASIGCGTDTQYFGPGTRLTVL.

Comment on this clonotype: This clone may be a read error of a much larger clone one base away. The rearrangement uses TRBV6-1 and TRBJ1-1; 7 bases map to TRBD1. V was pared by 7 bases and J by 7 bases, with 12 bases of the junction left unmatched. The CDR3 loop spans 14 amino acids. Germline-derived CDR1 and CDR2 are MNHNS and SASEGT. This CDR3 is CASNKDRVVHEAFF. The CDR3 bases are TGTGCCAGCAACAAAGACAGGGTGGTCCATGAAGCTTTCTTT.

As to this clonotype: This sequence is one base from a far larger clone and is likely a read error. The chain recombines TRBV7-2 with TRBJ2-2; weak D call: TRBD1 (5 bases). The germline CDR1 and CDR2 sequences are SGHTA and FQGNSA. This CDR3 has 16 residues. CDR3 bases: TGTGCCATCAGCACCGGACATTCCGCGAACACCGGGGAGCTGTTTTTT. Amino acids: CAISTGHSANTGELFF. Using reference TRBV7-2 and TRBJ2-2 for the parts outside the CDR3, the full variable domain is GAGVSQSPSNKVTEKGKDVELRCDPISGHTALYWYRQSLGQGLEFLIYFQGNSAPDKSGLPSDRFSAERTGGSVSTLTIQRTQQEDSAVYLCAISTGHSANTGELFFGEGSRLTVL.

In its sample, this clonotype was seen many times. The chain has TRBV5-8 and TRBJ2-5, with 11 bases identical to TRBD1. V shed 2 bases, J shed 5 bases, and the junction held 8 bases outside the gene matches. The CDR3 runs 16 residues. Germline lookup yields CDR1 SGHTS and CDR2 YDEGEE. CDR3 region: CASSFLGQGVRETQYF. Here the CDR3 DNA reads TGTGCCAGCAGCTTCCTGGGACAGGGGGTACGGGAGACCCAGTACTTC.

This clonotype was seen at least ten times. Just one base apart from a much larger clone, this may be a read error. V is TRBV27 and J is TRBJ2-3; no reliable D call. CDR1 is MNHEY, CDR2 SMNVEV, per germline (reference sequence). This CDR3 spans 12 amino acids. The CDR3 DNA reads TGTGCCAGCAGTGGGCGTGCAGATGCGCAGTATTTT. Protein: CASSGRADAQYF.